The 18 T cell receptor beta chains in this list originate from one sample, sequenced in a study of T cells in Graves' hyperthyroidism and ophthalmopathy (dated by TCRdb to between 2018 and 2021). Libraries came from multiplex PCR. Sequencing was carried out with an Illumina HiSeq 2000. The TCR beta CDR3 regions were amplified from the RNA transcripts. For the first round of RT-PCR on the TCR CDR3, the HTBI primer set was used together with the Qiagen OneStep RT-PCR kit. Clones were called with MiXCR by TCRdb after fastp trimmed the public reads at Q25, and only in-frame beta chains were retained. Each entry is one CDR3 protein sequence, shown with its most common DNA and genes. For this sample there are some 460,000 distinct CDR3 sequences; about 15% appear just once. Of the sample, 13% to 15% falls within the top ten clones. The sequenced material came from blood. Receptor source: a young woman with Graves' hyperthyroidism.

This clonotype was seen repeatedly, ten times or more. The chain has TRBV12-3 or TRBV12-4 and TRBJ1-1, with a possible D match to TRBD1 (6 bases). This CDR3 has 13 residues. V lost 6 bases to trimming and J lost 4 bases, with 12 bases between them. DNA of the CDR3: TGTGCCAGCAGACTAAAAGGGGGCACTGAAGCTTTCTTT. Protein sequence: CASRLKGGTEAFF.

CDR3 coding DNA: TGCAGTGCTAGAGACCTCTACCTCGAAACGGGACTAGCGGGGGGGCGGTCCTACAATGAGCAGTTCTTC. Translating gives CSARDLYLETGLAGGRSYNEQFF. This chain uses TRBV20-1 with TRBJ2-1; 16 bases are shared with TRBD2. CDR1 is DFQATT and CDR2 is SNEGSKA in the germline V gene (reference sequence). The CDR3 consists of 23 residues. V was clipped by 0 bases and J by 1 base; unmatched bases: 18.

The chain employs TRBV5-1 and TRBJ1-4; D ambiguous. Trimming stripped 4 bases from V and 0 bases from J, with 7 bases between. CDR1 is SGHRS and CDR2 is YFSETQ in the germline V gene. The CDR3 is 14 amino acids. CDR3 bases: TGCGCCAGCAGCCGACTTGCAACTAATGAAAAACTGTTTTTT. Translated: CASSRLATNEKLFF.

The chain recombines TRBV14 with TRBJ2-7, with D possibly being TRBD2 (6 bases). The CDR3 has 14 residues. V dropped 1 base and J dropped 9 bases, with 16 bases sitting between them. Germline V gives CDR1 SGHDN, CDR2 FVKESK. CDR3 sequence: CASSQVYGSGMQYF. Written as DNA, the CDR3 is TGTGCCAGCAGCCAAGTCTACGGGAGTGGCATGCAGTACTTC.

This clonotype was detected ten times or more. This chain links TRBV12-3 or TRBV12-4 with TRBJ2-3; 10 positions agree with TRBD2. The CDR3 contains 17 residues. With V trimmed by 4 bases and J by 6 bases, 13 bases remained unmatched. The CDR3 sequence is CASSSYQRGGRLDTQYF. The CDR3 region has the DNA TGTGCCAGCAGTTCGTACCAGCGGGGGGGGCGTTTGGATACGCAGTATTTT.

The sample holds many counts of this clonotype. The V gene is TRBV28, the J gene TRBJ2-1; 13 bases line up with TRBD2. The CDR3 is made up of 16 amino acids. Trimming took 5 bases from V and 4 from J; bases not matched to a gene: 5. Germline loops: CDR1 MDHEN, CDR2 SYDVKM. The CDR3 reads CASSALAGGNYNEQFF. CDR3 bases: TGTGCCAGCAGTGCACTAGCGGGAGGGAATTACAATGAGCAGTTCTTC.

In its sample, this clonotype was seen many times. The chain carries TRBV4-1 and TRBJ1-2; 10 bases match TRBD1. This CDR3 comprises 15 residues. Germline assignment: CDR1 MGHRA and CDR2 YSYEKL. Losses at the gene ends were 1 base for V and 4 bases for J; bases not matched to a gene: 3. CDR3 nucleotide sequence: TGCGCCAGCAGCCAAGTAGGGACAGGGGCCTATGGCTACACCTTC. Protein: CASSQVGTGAYGYTF.

This clonotype was detected ten times or more. The J gene is TRBJ1-1, the V gene TRBV12-3 or TRBV12-4, with D uncertain. V shed 2 bases and J shed 5 bases, with 6 bases lying between them. The CDR3 length is 12 residues. CDR3 bases: TGTGCCAGCAGTTTACCCACAACTGAAGCTTTCTTT. Protein: CASSLPTTEAFF.

This clonotype was observed a handful of times. The chain is built from TRBV5-1 and TRBJ2-1; 11 positions agree with TRBD1. The CDR3 totals 15 residues. V lost 3 bases to trimming and J lost 9 bases; unmatched junction nucleotides: 8. The germline gives CDR1 SGHRS, CDR2 YFSETQ. The CDR3: CASSSEGQGVGEQFF. In DNA form, the CDR3 reads TGCGCCAGCAGCTCGGAGGGACAGGGGGTGGGTGAGCAGTTCTTC.

This clonotype showed up just a few times. A much larger clone differs by one base, so this may be a read error. The V call is TRBV7-2, the J call TRBJ2-3; TRBD2 is a possible D gene (5 bases). The CDR3 has 14 residues. Looked up from germline, CDR1 is SGHTA and CDR2 is FQGNSA. The CDR3 reads CASGFTSFTDTQYF. The CDR3 nucleotides read TGTGCCAGCGGCTTCACTAGTTTCACAGATACGCAGTATTTT.

This clonotype occurred a few times. The J gene is TRBJ1-4, the V gene TRBV20-1; D uncertain. V was trimmed by 3 bases and J by 4 bases, leaving 6 bases between them. Germline CDR1 and CDR2: DFQATT and SNEGSKA (reference sequence). This CDR3 has 12 amino acids. CDR3 bases: TGCAGTGCTAGTCGGCGTAATGAAAAACTGTTTTTT. It codes for CSASRRNEKLFF.

This clonotype was detected ten times or more. J is TRBJ1-1 and V is TRBV7-9; TRBD1 might be the D (6 bases). The CDR3 covers 14 residues. V lost 5 bases, J lost 2 bases, and 12 bases lay in between. Germline CDR1 SEHNR, CDR2 FQNEAQ (reference sequence). The CDR3 bases are TGTGCCAGCAGCCGAAGGGGGGGTAACACTGAAGCTTTCTTT. The encoded protein is CASSRRGGNTEAFF.

In this sample, this clonotype turned up many times. CDR3 sequence (DNA): TGTGCCATCAGGCAAGGGGGGGTCGAGCAGTACTTC. Residues: CAIRQGGVEQYF. The chain joins TRBV10-3 to TRBJ2-7, with D perhaps matching TRBD2 (7 bases). The V and J ends lost 6 bases and 6 bases respectively, with 12 bases between them. Germline V lookup: CDR1 ENHRY, CDR2 SYGVKD. The CDR3 consists of 12 residues.

In this sample, this clonotype turned up a few times. The CDR3 nucleotides are TGTGCCAGCAGCTTATTTGGGGGGGGACGAGATACGCAGTATTTT. It specifies CASSLFGGGRDTQYF. The chain links TRBV7-2 to TRBJ2-3; 7 nucleotides match TRBD2. CDR3 size: 15 residues. Germline CDR1 SGHTA, CDR2 FQGNSA. Trimming removed 2 bases from V and 5 bases from J; junction bases left unmatched: 7. The complete variable domain, with remaining parts taken from reference TRBV7-2 and TRBJ2-3, reads GAGVSQSPSNKVTEKGKDVELRCDPISGHTALYWYRQSLGQGLEFLIYFQGNSAPDKSGLPSDRFSAERTGGSVSTLTIQRTQQEDSAVYLCASSLFGGGRDTQYFGPGTRLTVL.

The rearrangement uses TRBV5-6 and TRBJ2-7; a possible D gene is TRBD2 (5 bases). This CDR3 has 12 amino acids. Germline V CDR1 and CDR2: SGHDT, YYEEEE. V lost 4 bases and J lost 3, with 8 bases in between. Here the CDR3 reads CASSGSVYEQYF. CDR3 coding DNA: TGTGCCAGCAGCGGGAGTGTCTACGAGCAGTACTTC.

This clonotype was observed at least ten times. The genes are TRBV2 and TRBJ2-1; 11 positions agree with TRBD2. V lost 6 bases and J lost 3; bases outside the gene matches: 4. Germline lookup yields CDR1 SNHLY and CDR2 FYNNEI. This CDR3 is built from 15 residues. CDR3: CASRTGTSGYNEQFF. Here the CDR3 DNA reads TGTGCCAGCAGAACCGGGACTAGCGGCTACAATGAGCAGTTCTTC.

As to this clonotype: The junction departs from the called germline gene at one end, perhaps through a read error. This chain joins TRBV7-3 and TRBJ2-5, with TRBD2 matching 10 bases. Germline values: CDR1 SGHTA, CDR2 FQGTGA. This CDR3 has 12 amino acids. CDR3 in amino acids: CASSFEKREGDF. In DNA form, the CDR3 reads TGTGCCAGCAGCTTTGAAAAGCGGGAGGGCGACTTC.

The CDR3 DNA reads as TGCAGTGTTGCACCGGGACTAGCGGGGGGCTCAGATACGCAGTATTTT. Protein sequence: CSVAPGLAGGSDTQYF. The chain joins TRBV20-1 to TRBJ2-3, with TRBD2 matching 15 bases. CDR1 is DFQATT and CDR2 is SNEGSKA in the germline V gene (reference sequence). The trim removed 7 bases at V and 4 bases at J, leaving 9 bases unmatched. The CDR3 has 16 amino acids.